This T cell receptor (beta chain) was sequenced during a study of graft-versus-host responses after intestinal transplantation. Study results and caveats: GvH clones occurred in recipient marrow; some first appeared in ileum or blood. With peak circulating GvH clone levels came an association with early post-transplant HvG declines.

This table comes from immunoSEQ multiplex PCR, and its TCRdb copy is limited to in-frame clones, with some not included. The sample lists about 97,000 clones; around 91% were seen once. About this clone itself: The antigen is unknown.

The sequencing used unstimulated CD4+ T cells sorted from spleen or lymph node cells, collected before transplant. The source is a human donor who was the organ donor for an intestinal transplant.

Here the CDR3 DNA reads TGTGCCTGGACCCAAGGGGGCTATGGCTACACCTTC. This translates into CAWTQGGYGYTF. The rearrangement joins TRBV30 to TRBJ1-2; tentatively, D is TRBD1 (6 bases). The germline V gene encodes CDR1 GTSNPN and CDR2 SVGIG (reference sequence). The CDR3 has 12 residues. Trimming removed 4 bases from V and 4 bases from J, with 10 bases in between.